This paragraph reports one T cell receptor (beta chain). The data were taken from a study of blood T cell repertoires in COVID-19. Cohort placement rested on clinical history that participants reported themselves. Recovery meant two consecutive negative NP/OP PCR tests, professional clearance, or resolved symptoms. Assay: immunoSEQ multiplex PCR; the TCRdb copy retains only in-frame clones and omits some. Found here are 250,000 or so clones, approximately 83% of them singletons; the top ten hold around 3.5%. This CDR3 spans 11 amino acids. V lost 5 bases to trimming and J lost 0 bases, with 2 bases between them. CDR1 and CDR2 from the germline V gene are DFQATT and SNEGSKA (reference sequence).

The sequencing sample was made of PBMCs or T cells enriched from blood (not recorded which). V gene TRBV20-1 combines with J gene TRBJ2-1; D ambiguous. This receptor was obtained from a man over 45 who had recovered from COVID-19. DNA for the CDR3: TGCAGTGCTCGCTCCTACAATGAGCAGTTCTTC. The encoded protein is CSARSYNEQFF.